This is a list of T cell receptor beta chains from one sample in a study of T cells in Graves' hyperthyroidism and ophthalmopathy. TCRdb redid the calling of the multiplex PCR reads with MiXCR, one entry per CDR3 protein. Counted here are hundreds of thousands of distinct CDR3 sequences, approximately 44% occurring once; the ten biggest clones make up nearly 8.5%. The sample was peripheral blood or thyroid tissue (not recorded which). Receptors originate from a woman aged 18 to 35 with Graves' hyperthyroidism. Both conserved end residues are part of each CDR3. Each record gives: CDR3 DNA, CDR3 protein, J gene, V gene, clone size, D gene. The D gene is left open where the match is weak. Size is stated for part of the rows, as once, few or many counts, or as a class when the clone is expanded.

DNA: TGTGCCAGTAGTCGATTGAACACTGAAGCTTTCTTT
CDR3: CASSRLNTEAFF
J: TRBJ1-1
V: TRBV19
size: many
D: -

DNA: TGCAGCGTTGCAACGGGATGGGCTCGCTCACCCCTCCACTTT
CDR3: CSVATGWARSPLHF
J: TRBJ1-6
V: TRBV29-1
size: -
D: -

DNA: TGTGCCACCGTACCGGGACAGGGTTCGGATTCACCCCTCCACTTT
CDR3: CATVPGQGSDSPLHF
J: TRBJ1-6
V: TRBV24-1
size: -
D: TRBD1

DNA: TGCAGCGTTGCACGGGAGGACAGGCGCAATCAGCCCCAGCATTTT
CDR3: CSVAREDRRNQPQHF
J: TRBJ1-5
V: TRBV29-1
size: many
D: TRBD1

DNA: TGTGCCAGCAGCTTCCAGGGTAGCAATCAGCCCCAGCATTTT
CDR3: CASSFQGSNQPQHF
J: TRBJ1-5
V: TRBV5-6
size: -
D: -

DNA: TGTGCCAGCAGCTTACTGGGGGAGACTAATGGCTACACCTTC
CDR3: CASSLLGETNGYTF
J: TRBJ1-2
V: TRBV7-8
size: -
D: -

DNA: TGTGCCATCGGTACCAAGGACAGACTAAATTCACCCCTCCACTTT
CDR3: CAIGTKDRLNSPLHF
J: TRBJ1-6
V: TRBV6-1
size: once
D: -

DNA: TGTGCCAGCAGCCTCTCCTCGACGGGAAGCACTGAAGCTTTCTTT
CDR3: CASSLSSTGSTEAFF
J: TRBJ1-1
V: TRBV9
size: -
D: -

DNA: TGCAGCGTTGACCCGGGACAGGGGGGGGACGAGCAGTACTTC
CDR3: CSVDPGQGGDEQYF
J: TRBJ2-7
V: TRBV29-1
size: -
D: TRBD1

DNA: TGTGCCAGCAGCCTTCACCCTAGCGGCTCCTACGAGCAGTACTTC
CDR3: CASSLHPSGSYEQYF
J: TRBJ2-7
V: TRBV7-9
size: -
D: TRBD2

DNA: TGTGCCACCAGCCTCCGGGACAGGGGTGGGGCCAACGTCCTGACTTTC
CDR3: CATSLRDRGGANVLTF
J: TRBJ2-6
V: TRBV15
size: -
D: TRBD1

DNA: TGCGCCAGCACAACCGGGGAAGGGATTCAGCCCCAGCATTTT
CDR3: CASTTGEGIQPQHF
J: TRBJ1-5
V: TRBV7-8
size: -
D: -

DNA: TGCAGCGTTGAAGGGGGGATTCGGACTGAAGCTTTCTTT
CDR3: CSVEGGIRTEAFF
J: TRBJ1-1
V: TRBV29-1
size: -
D: -

DNA: TGTGCCAGCAGTCAAACTCAAGGTGCAAATTCACCCCTCCACTTT
CDR3: CASSQTQGANSPLHF
J: TRBJ1-6
V: TRBV9
size: few
D: -

DNA: TGTGCCAGCAGATCCGAGGCGGGGGAACAGGGGCAAGAGACCCAGTACTTC
CDR3: CASRSEAGEQGQETQYF
J: TRBJ2-5
V: TRBV2
size: few
D: -

DNA: TGCAGTGCTACTTCTTTACCGGGACTGGAGCTTGAGCAGTACTTC
CDR3: CSATSLPGLELEQYF
J: TRBJ2-7
V: TRBV20-1
size: few
D: -

DNA: TGTGCCAGCAGCTTAGATAAGGGTGACTATGGCTACACCTTC
CDR3: CASSLDKGDYGYTF
J: TRBJ1-2
V: TRBV7-2
size: few
D: -